One T cell receptor beta chain is described in this entry. Its specificity is unknown. Sequencing used immunoSEQ multiplex PCR; TCRdb keeps in-frame clones, though not all of them. The repertoire includes fewer than 400,000 clones, roughly two thirds of them detected once, and about 5.9% sits in the top ten. The data belong to a study of cytotoxic CD8 clonotypes in ibrutinib-treated CLL. Across the whole study: IGHV unmutated roughly 18; relapsed/refractory about a dozen; treatment-naive about 14. Investigators collected response samples after a median around 12 months of treatment, range 6 to 36.

The study, taken as a whole, reports: While tracking circulating CD8+ T-cell counts, baseline clonality exceeded that of age-matched healthy donors. Clonality was higher at ibrutinib response and returned toward baseline at progression.

Germline CDR1 is LNHDA and CDR2 is SQIVND (reference sequence). The CDR3 is made up of 15 amino acids. Trimming cost V 5 bases and J 5 bases; bases outside gene matches: 6. The genes are TRBV19 and TRBJ2-2; TRBD1 matches at 9 bases. The clonotype was recovered from a human donor with chronic lymphocytic leukemia. Source: PBMCs, taken after 36 months of ibrutinib treatment. The CDR3 DNA follows: TGTGCCAGTAGTGCCCGGACAGGGGCTACCGGGGAGCTGTTTTTT. It yields the protein CASSARTGATGELFF. Filled out from reference TRBV19 and TRBJ2-2, the complete variable domain reads DGGITQSPKYLFRKEGQNVTLSCEQNLNHDAMYWYRQDPGQGLRLIYYSQIVNDFQKGDIAEGYSVSREKKESFPLTVTSAQKNPTAFYLCASSARTGATGELFFGEGSRLTVL.